The 29 T cell receptor beta chains given below trace back to one sample, sequenced in a study of blood T cell repertoires in COVID-19. This table comes from immunoSEQ multiplex PCR, and its TCRdb copy is limited to in-frame clones, with some not included. The sample contains tens of thousands of clones, more than 80% of which appear only once. Source material: peripheral blood. The receptors derive from a woman aged 70-85 years with acute or convalescent COVID-19.

This clone was seen only once. The chain employs TRBV7-9 and TRBJ2-5; D is perhaps TRBD2 (5 bases). In germline, CDR1 is SEHNR, CDR2 FQNEAQ (reference sequence). V lost 5 bases to trimming and J lost 4 bases, with 14 bases between them. This CDR3 has 14 residues. CDR3 bases: TGTGCCAGCAGCCTGACGACCGGGGTAGAGACCCAGTACTTC. It encodes CASSLTTGVETQYF.

This clone occurred a few times. The V and J genes are TRBV9 and TRBJ2-5; possibly TRBD1 for D (6 bases). This CDR3 has 15 residues. Germline V CDR1 and CDR2: SGDLS, YYNGEE. V lost 0 bases and J 0 bases, leaving 9 bases between the germline ends. CDR3 amino acids: CASSVGRDNQETQYF. DNA for the CDR3: TGTGCCAGCAGCGTAGGACGGGACAACCAAGAGACCCAGTACTTC.

This clone was counted between two and nine times. This chain uses TRBV3-1 (or the pseudogene TRBV3-2) with TRBJ2-3, with D possibly being TRBD2 (7 bases). Germline V lookup: CDR1 LGHDT, CDR2 YNNKEL (reference sequence). V was pared by 0 bases and J by 3 bases, with 16 bases between. The CDR3 runs to 17 residues. The CDR3 reads CASSQDRRGRGTDTQYF. Here the CDR3 DNA reads TGTGCCAGCAGCCAAGATCGACGGGGGCGGGGGACAGATACGCAGTATTTT.

This clone has just one count. The chain links TRBV6-6 to TRBJ2-2; 7 positions match TRBD1. There are 13 residues in the CDR3. The V segment lost 5 bases and the J segment 6 bases; nucleotides outside the gene matches: 3. Per the germline V gene, CDR1 is MNHNY and CDR2 is SVGAGI (reference sequence). CDR3 amino acids: CASSQTGPGELFF. The CDR3 DNA is TGTGCCAGCAGTCAGACAGGGCCCGGGGAGCTGTTTTTT.

The rearrangement joins TRBV6-5 to TRBJ1-5; D is perhaps TRBD1 (5 bases). The CDR3 totals 13 residues. The V end was cut by 11 bases, the J end by 5 bases, with 16 bases between. Per germline, CDR1 MNHEY and CDR2 SVGAGI. The CDR3 nucleotides are TGTGCCGCGGGGAGCAGGGAGGATCAGCCCCAGCATTTT. This codes for CAAGSREDQPQHF.

The chain joins TRBV9 to TRBJ2-3, with 11 bases matching TRBD2. With V trimmed by 3 bases and J by 6 bases, 3 bases remained unmatched. The CDR3 runs to 14 residues. The germline V gene encodes CDR1 SGDLS and CDR2 YYNGEE. The CDR3 bases are TGTGCCAGCAGCGCTAGCGGGGGGCTGGATACGCAGTATTTT. It specifies CASSASGGLDTQYF.

J is TRBJ1-2 and V is TRBV23-1; TRBD1 aligns across 8 bases. TRBV23-1 is an open reading frame, and its role is uncertain. CDR3 length: 14 amino acids. Germline trimming cut 2 bases from V and 10 bases from J; bases unmatched to any gene: 9. The CDR3 loop reads CASSQGRRGHVYTF. DNA for the CDR3: TGCGCCAGCAGTCAAGGGCGCAGGGGGCATGTCTACACCTTC.

This chain uses TRBV28 with TRBJ1-5, with D uncertain. The V end was cut by 4 bases, the J end by 6 bases, with 13 bases between. This CDR3 region has 14 residues. Looked up from germline, CDR1 is MDHEN and CDR2 is SYDVKM. This CDR3 is CASSYETRSQPQHF. DNA for the CDR3: TGTGCCAGCAGTTATGAGACCAGGTCTCAGCCCCAGCATTTT.

This sequence joins TRBV10-3 and TRBJ2-7; TRBD2 aligns across 10 bases. Germline CDR1 and CDR2: ENHRY and SYGVKD. The junction had 12 bases not matched to a gene; V was cut back by 4 bases and J by 6 bases. The CDR3 totals 16 residues. CDR3 in amino acids: CAISVGSGGGIAEQYF. In DNA, the CDR3 is TGTGCCATCAGTGTCGGGAGCGGGGGGGGAATTGCCGAGCAGTACTTC.

The genes are TRBV9 and TRBJ1-6; 7 bases match TRBD1. The germline CDR1 and CDR2 sequences are SGDLS and YYNGEE. The CDR3 totals 15 residues. V lost 0 bases to trimming and J lost 7 bases; unmatched junction nucleotides: 4. The CDR3 sequence is CASSVDRGNNSPLHF. DNA for the CDR3: TGTGCCAGCAGCGTAGACAGGGGAAACAATTCACCCCTCCACTTT.

The rearrangement uses TRBV7-2 and TRBJ2-1; maybe TRBD2 (6 bases). This CDR3 has 16 residues. V lost 5 bases, J lost 2 bases, and 16 bases lay in between. Looked up from germline, CDR1 is SGHTA and CDR2 is FQGNSA. Here the CDR3 DNA reads TGTGCCAGCAGCGAGTGGGGTAGCGGACCCTACAATGAGCAGTTCTTC. Encoded protein: CASSEWGSGPYNEQFF.

There are a few counts of this clone. The rearrangement links TRBV2 to TRBJ2-5, with a possible D match to TRBD1 (5 bases). Trimming removed 5 bases at V and 0 bases at J, with 10 bases between. The CDR3 is 14 residues long. Germline CDR1 and CDR2: SNHLY and FYNNEI. The chain's CDR3 is CASSLTDYQETQYF. The CDR3 coding sequence is TGTGCCAGCAGTTTGACAGACTACCAAGAGACCCAGTACTTC.

This clone was recorded at least ten times. This sequence joins TRBV7-2 and TRBJ2-3; 11 bases match TRBD2. V lost 1 base and J lost 5; bases outside the gene matches: 11. The germline gives CDR1 SGHTA, CDR2 FQGNSA. CDR3 size: 18 residues. The DNA for the CDR3 is TGTGCCAGCAGCTTAGTGGGTAGCGGGGGGGCAAGTGGAGATACGCAGTATTTT. It is translated as CASSLVGSGGASGDTQYF.

This clone occurred once. The chain joins TRBV3-1 (or the pseudogene TRBV3-2) to TRBJ1-1, with D tentatively TRBD1 (5 bases). With 0 bases removed from V and 6 bases from J, the gap between germline ends came to 11 bases. The CDR3 runs 14 residues. The germline gives CDR1 LGHDT, CDR2 YNNKEL (reference sequence). CDR3 sequence reads: CASSQDDQGAEAFF. As DNA, the CDR3 is TGTGCCAGCAGCCAAGACGACCAAGGGGCTGAAGCTTTCTTT.

This clone has a handful of counts. This chain joins TRBV11-3 and TRBJ1-2; D is unresolved. V lost 5 bases, J lost 4 bases, and 26 bases lay in between. Germline lookup yields CDR1 SGHNT and CDR2 YENEEA. The CDR3 contains 18 residues. CDR3 DNA sequence: TGTGCCAGCAGCCTTAGGGCACAACGGGGTGGCCTATTCTATGGCTACACCTTC. Protein product: CASSLRAQRGGLFYGYTF.

This clone was detected a few times. The rearrangement uses TRBV11-3 and TRBJ1-2, with D unresolved. The CDR3 consists of 14 residues. Germline loops: CDR1 SGHNT, CDR2 YENEEA. V gave up 0 bases and J gave up 6 bases, with 11 bases separating them. CDR3 amino acids: CASSLEGKRDGYTF. CDR3 bases: TGTGCCAGCAGCTTAGAAGGGAAGCGGGATGGCTACACCTTC.

CDR3 sequence reads: CASSPQAREGYTF. The CDR3 DNA reads TGTGCCAGCTCACCTCAAGCCCGGGAGGGCTACACCTTC. The chain couples TRBV18 to TRBJ1-2; D unclear. V lost 3 bases and J lost 8, with 13 bases in between. The CDR3 covers 13 residues. In germline, CDR1 is KGHSH, CDR2 LQKENI.

The chain couples TRBV11-2 to TRBJ1-3, with D perhaps matching TRBD1 (5 bases). Germline V gene lookup returns CDR1 SGHAT and CDR2 FQNNGV. Trimming took 5 bases from V and 6 from J, leaving 17 bases between them. This CDR3 spans 15 amino acids. The CDR3 spells CASSARTGVVNTIYF. The DNA for the CDR3 is TGTGCCAGCAGCGCGAGGACGGGGGTTGTAAACACCATATATTTT.

This clone turned up a few times. The rearrangement links TRBV24-1 to TRBJ1-2, with no clear D. The length of the CDR3 is 13 residues. Trimming removed 11 bases from V and 1 base from J, with 13 bases in between. The germline V gene encodes CDR1 KGHDR and CDR2 SFDVKD. CDR3 residues: CAIRRGDNYGYTF. As DNA, the CDR3 is TGTGCCATTCGCCGCGGGGATAACTATGGCTACACCTTC.

The rearrangement uses TRBV5-1 and TRBJ2-2, with 10 bases identical to TRBD2. Per germline, CDR1 SGHRS and CDR2 YFSETQ. This CDR3 has 16 amino acids. The V gene end was trimmed by 4 bases and the J gene end by 6 bases; junction bases not matched to a gene: 9. The CDR3 reads CASSPPGLASAGELFF. The CDR3 DNA reads as TGCGCCAGCAGCCCCCCGGGACTAGCGTCCGCCGGGGAGCTGTTTTTT. Supplemented by reference TRBV5-1 and TRBJ2-2, the full variable domain reads KAGVTQTPRYLIKTRGQQVTLSCSPISGHRSVSWYQQTPGQGLQFLFEYFSETQRNKGNFPGRFSGRQFSNSRSEMNVSTLELGDSALYLCASSPPGLASAGELFFGEGSRLTVL.

J is TRBJ2-1 and V is TRBV6-6, with 8 nucleotides matching TRBD1. V shed 4 bases, J shed 6 bases, and the junction held 5 bases outside the gene matches. There are 14 residues in the CDR3. In germline, CDR1 is MNHNY, CDR2 SVGAGI (reference sequence). CDR3 loop: CASSSRGRSNEQFF. The CDR3 DNA is TGTGCCAGCAGTTCCAGGGGGCGAAGCAATGAGCAGTTCTTC.

The chain employs TRBV12-5 and TRBJ1-2, with 9 bases fitting TRBD1. The CDR3 spans 14 residues. The germline gives CDR1 LGHNT, CDR2 FRNRAP. V gave up 5 bases and J gave up 6 bases; unmatched junction bases: 7. CDR3 nucleotides: TGTGCTAGTGGTAAGGACAGGGGTATGGATGGCTACACCTTC. It is translated as CASGKDRGMDGYTF.

The rearrangement joins TRBV13 to TRBJ2-3, with a possible D match to TRBD1 (6 bases). Germline assignment: CDR1 PRHDT and CDR2 FYEKMQ (reference sequence). Deletions cut 2 bases from V and 5 bases from J, with 14 bases between. There are 15 residues in the CDR3. CDR3 DNA sequence: TGTGCCAGCAGCTTACGGGCAGGGGTTAGAGATACGCAGTATTTT. As protein: CASSLRAGVRDTQYF. Filled out from reference TRBV13 and TRBJ2-3, the complete variable domain reads AAGVIQSPRHLIKEKRETATLKCYPIPRHDTVYWYQQGPGQDPQFLISFYEKMQSDKGSIPDRFSAQQFSDYHSELNMSSLELGDSALYFCASSLRAGVRDTQYFGPGTRLTVL.

The V and J genes are TRBV4-2 and TRBJ1-4; TRBD1 might be the D (5 bases). The V gene lost 2 bases and the J gene lost 8 bases, with 12 bases spanning the gap. Per germline, CDR1 LGHNA and CDR2 YNFKEQ. The CDR3 consists of 14 residues. The CDR3 bases are TGTGCCAGCAGCCAAATCGGGGGGAGAGAAAAACTGTTTTTT. This translates into CASSQIGGREKLFF.

V and J are TRBV5-4 and TRBJ1-5; 9 nucleotides align to TRBD1. The CDR3 is 15 amino acids. V lost 2 bases to trimming and J lost 2 bases; unmatched junction nucleotides: 2. Germline V gene sequence: CDR1 SGHNT, CDR2 YYREEE (reference sequence). The CDR3 nucleotides are TGTGCCAGCAGCTTACAGGGGGCTGGCAATCAGCCCCAGCATTTT. This translates into CASSLQGAGNQPQHF.

The chain is built from TRBV6-5 and TRBJ1-1; 10 nucleotides match TRBD1. Germline-derived CDR1 and CDR2 are MNHEY and SVGAGI. Trimming took 7 bases from V and 2 from J; bases not matched to a gene: 7. There are 15 residues in the CDR3. CDR3 amino acids: CASNRQGARNTEAFF. In nucleotides, the CDR3 is TGTGCCAGCAACAGACAGGGGGCAAGAAACACTGAAGCTTTCTTT.

This clone turned up a few times. V usage is TRBV2 and J usage is TRBJ1-6; TRBD1 aligns across 10 bases. After removal of 4 bases from V and 8 bases from J, the junction contained 5 bases not matched to a gene. CDR1 and CDR2 from the germline V gene are SNHLY and FYNNEI. The CDR3 contains 15 residues. CDR3 sequence: CASSVVGTGDSPLHF. Here the CDR3 DNA reads TGTGCCAGCAGTGTTGTTGGGACAGGGGATTCACCCCTCCACTTT.

The chain has TRBV7-2 and TRBJ2-1, with 7 bases matching TRBD2. Germline loops: CDR1 SGHTA, CDR2 FQGNSA. The V and J ends lost 3 bases and 6 bases, in that order; junction bases with no gene match: 5. The CDR3 totals 14 residues. This CDR3 reads CASSFGTIVNEQFF. The CDR3 nucleotides are TGTGCCAGCAGCTTCGGGACTATAGTCAATGAGCAGTTCTTC. The full variable domain, with the rest looked up from reference TRBV7-2 and TRBJ2-1, is GAGVSQSPSNKVTEKGKDVELRCDPISGHTALYWYRQSLGQGLEFLIYFQGNSAPDKSGLPSDRFSAERTGGSVSTLTIQRTQQEDSAVYLCASSFGTIVNEQFFGPGTRLTVL.

This clone has only a few counts. The gene calls are TRBV15 and TRBJ1-4, with D maybe TRBD1 (6 bases). The V and J ends lost 1 base and 7 bases respectively, with 13 bases between them. Germline values: CDR1 LNHNV, CDR2 YYDKDF (reference sequence). This CDR3 has 15 residues. CDR3 residues: CATSRVTGLGEKLFF. The CDR3 DNA sequence: TGTGCCACCAGCAGAGTTACAGGGTTGGGTGAAAAACTGTTTTTT.